This passage covers 23 T cell receptor beta chains from one sample sequenced in a study of blood T cells in healthy people across ages. With a J-beta primer mix and a sample-barcoded 5' primer, a second PCR ran about 7 to 12 cycles. TCRdb used MiXCR to reprocess the 5' RACE reads, holding one entry per CDR3 protein. Of around 850,000 distinct CDR3 sequences in the sample, around 34% were seen once. Sequenced material: blood. All receptors come from a man in his late teens or twenties in good health.

The chain combines TRBV5-5 with TRBJ2-2; D call uncertain. V was shortened by 1 base and J by 5 bases, with 6 bases between the two germline ends. The germline gives CDR1 SGHKS, CDR2 YYEKEE (reference sequence). The CDR3 covers 13 residues. CDR3 loop: CASSLKGTGELFF. The CDR3 DNA sequence: TGTGCCAGCAGCTTGAAAGGGACCGGGGAGCTGTTTTTT.

This clonotype appeared a few times. The chain is built from TRBV20-1 and TRBJ2-3, with 9 bases fitting TRBD2. The CDR3 sequence is 17 residues long. The V gene's germline CDR1 is DFQATT and CDR2 SNEGSKA (reference sequence). V shed 1 base and J 2 bases; nucleotides not matched to a gene: 10. CDR3 coding DNA: TGCAGTGCTAGAGGTCGGAGCCAGCGGGGGGACACAGATACGCAGTATTTT. This sequence encodes CSARGRSQRGDTDTQYF.

This clonotype was recorded at least ten times. This chain connects TRBV15 to TRBJ2-1; D gene unclear. V was cut by 0 bases and J by 12 bases, with 15 bases left in between. The CDR3 consists of 14 residues. Germline values: CDR1 LNHNV, CDR2 YYDKDF (reference sequence). CDR3 DNA sequence: TGTGCCACCAGCAGAGAAAAGTCCACTATGGCGCAGTTCTTC. Translating it yields CATSREKSTMAQFF.

This clonotype has a count of ten or more. The chain combines TRBV7-9 with TRBJ2-1; a possible D gene is TRBD1 (6 bases). V was pared by 6 bases and J by 6 bases, with 12 bases between. The CDR3 contains 13 residues. Germline CDR1 is SEHNR and CDR2 is FQNEAQ (reference sequence). CDR3 sequence reads: CASSLQGSNEQFF. CDR3 sequence (DNA): TGTGCCAGCAGTCTACAGGGATCCAATGAGCAGTTCTTC.

V is TRBV24-1 and J is TRBJ2-5, with 10 nucleotides matching TRBD1. Germline-derived CDR1 and CDR2 are KGHDR and SFDVKD. The CDR3 has 15 residues. Trimming cost V 4 bases and J 5 bases; bases outside gene matches: 6. The CDR3 here is CATSDPGQGTETQYF. For the CDR3, the DNA is TGTGCCACCAGTGACCCGGGACAGGGGACTGAGACCCAGTACTTC.

Comment on this clonotype: An end of the junction does not agree with germline; a read error may underlie this. This sequence joins TRBV24-1 and TRBJ2-5; 7 positions agree with TRBD2. The CDR3 has 15 residues. Germline V CDR1 and CDR2: KGHDR, SFDVKD. The CDR3, as DNA: TGTGTCACCAGTGATCCTGGGGGGGATGGGGGGACCCAGTACTTC. Its protein product is CVTSDPGGDGGTQYF.

The gene calls are TRBV20-1 and TRBJ1-2; 9 bases match TRBD1. CDR1 is DFQATT and CDR2 is SNEGSKA in the germline V gene (reference sequence). The CDR3 loop spans 15 amino acids. V shed 3 bases, J shed 3 bases, and the junction held 8 bases outside the gene matches. CDR3 sequence: CSARDGQGTDYGYTF. CDR3 coding DNA: TGCAGTGCTAGGGACGGACAGGGGACCGACTATGGCTACACCTTC.

The chain combines TRBV9 with TRBJ1-2, with TRBD1 matching 7 bases. Unmatched junction bases numbered 3, after V lost 1 base and J lost 6 bases. Per the germline V gene, CDR1 is SGDLS and CDR2 is YYNGEE. The CDR3 contains 13 residues. The chain's CDR3 is CASSVIGQDGYTF. DNA for the CDR3: TGTGCCAGCAGCGTAATAGGACAGGATGGCTACACCTTC.

The rearrangement uses TRBV5-1 and TRBJ2-4; TRBD1 aligns across 11 bases. The last part of the DNA fits TRBJ2-5 better; the J call may be wrong. Germline CDR1 SGHRS, CDR2 YFSETQ. This CDR3 comprises 16 residues. In DNA, the CDR3 is TGCGCCAGCACAAGGAGTGGGACAGGGGGGAGAGAGACCCAGTACTTC. Its translation is CASTRSGTGGRETQYF.

About this clonotype: A much larger clone differs by one base, so this may be a read error. The chain carries TRBV6-2 or TRBV6-3 and TRBJ2-7, with D uncertain. Trimming removed 2 bases at V and 2 bases at J, with 19 bases between. CDR1 is MNHEY, CDR2 SVGEGT, per germline. The CDR3 runs 17 residues. CDR3 nucleotide sequence: TGTGCCAGCAGTTACCCTCGAGTTACATGGAATACCTACGAGCAGTACTTC. As protein: CASSYPRVTWNTYEQYF.

This clonotype was found a few times. This rearrangement joins TRBV4-1 to TRBJ1-6; D gene uncertain. V was trimmed by 0 bases and J by 9 bases, leaving 12 bases between them. Per the germline V gene, CDR1 is MGHRA and CDR2 is YSYEKL. The CDR3 sequence is 15 residues long. As DNA, the CDR3 is TGCGCCAGCAGCCAAGATGCGTGGGGTAGTTCACCCCTCCACTTT. Translating it yields CASSQDAWGSSPLHF.

The chain joins TRBV4-2 to TRBJ2-2; D gene uncertain. The germline V gene encodes CDR1 LGHNA and CDR2 YNFKEQ. V lost 5 bases, J lost 1 base, and 8 bases lay in between. The CDR3 totals 14 residues. The CDR3 region is CASSVQMNTGELFF. CDR3 coding DNA: TGTGCCAGCAGCGTCCAGATGAACACCGGGGAGCTGTTTTTT.

The sample holds many counts of this clonotype. This chain joins TRBV12-3 or TRBV12-4 and TRBJ1-2; TRBD1 is a possible D gene (5 bases). The CDR3 has 13 amino acids. V was cut by 2 bases and J by 5 bases, with 9 bases left in between. CDR3 coding DNA: TGTGCCAGCAGTTTAAAGGGGCCATATGGCTACACCTTC. This encodes CASSLKGPYGYTF.

The chain employs TRBV14 and TRBJ1-1; no clear D gene. The germline gives CDR1 SGHDN, CDR2 FVKESK. V lost 0 bases and J 2 bases, leaving 7 bases between the germline ends. The CDR3 runs 14 residues. The CDR3 region has the DNA TGTGCCAGCAGCCAAGAGACGATAAACACTGAAGCTTTCTTT. Translating gives CASSQETINTEAFF.

In its sample, this clonotype was seen a few times. This chain connects TRBV20-1 to TRBJ1-2; 9 bases match TRBD1. CDR3 length equals 14 residues. V dropped 3 bases and J dropped 2; count of bases not matched to a gene: 4. Looked up from germline, CDR1 is DFQATT and CDR2 is SNEGSKA (reference sequence). This chain's CDR3 is CSARPGTGNYGYTF. In nucleotides, the CDR3 is TGCAGTGCTAGGCCCGGGACAGGGAACTATGGCTACACCTTC.

V is TRBV5-1 and J is TRBJ2-2, with 9 bases fitting TRBD2. Trimming cost V 4 bases and J 4 bases; bases outside gene matches: 11. Germline-derived CDR1 and CDR2 are SGHRS and YFSETQ. This CDR3 has 17 residues. CDR3 bases: TGCGCCAGCAGCGTGCGGATTGCGGGGGGGACCACCGGGGAGCTGTTTTTT. The encoded protein is CASSVRIAGGTTGELFF. The full variable domain, its missing parts supplied by reference TRBV5-1 and TRBJ2-2, is KAGVTQTPRYLIKTRGQQVTLSCSPISGHRSVSWYQQTPGQGLQFLFEYFSETQRNKGNFPGRFSGRQFSNSRSEMNVSTLELGDSALYLCASSVRIAGGTTGELFFGEGSRLTVL.

This sequence joins TRBV6-2 or TRBV6-3 and TRBJ1-5; perhaps TRBD1 as D (5 bases). The CDR3 has 15 amino acids. Per the germline V gene, CDR1 is MNHEY and CDR2 is SVGEGT. Between the trimmed V and J ends, which lost 5 bases and 1 base, there was a span of 12 bases. CDR3 nucleotide sequence: TGTGCCAGCAGTAAAGGGACGGAGAGCAATCAGCCCCAGCATTTT. This translates into CASSKGTESNQPQHF.

This clonotype came up many times. V is TRBV7-2 and J is TRBJ2-5; possibly TRBD1 or TRBD2 for D (5 bases each). The CDR3 is made up of 15 amino acids. CDR1 is SGHTA, CDR2 FQGNSA, per germline. Trimming removed 1 base from V and 6 bases from J, with 15 bases in between. DNA for the CDR3: TGTGCCAGCAGCTTAGGGGCAGGGAGTATGAAGACCCAGTACTTC. Its protein product is CASSLGAGSMKTQYF.

This clonotype has ten or more counts. The chain couples TRBV24-1 to TRBJ2-3; D ambiguous. The CDR3 contains 13 residues. V was pared by 3 bases and J by 6 bases, with 9 bases between. Germline CDR1 is KGHDR and CDR2 is SFDVKD. As DNA, the CDR3 is TGTGCCACCAGTGATCACGTCGGGGATACGCAGTATTTT. This gives the protein CATSDHVGDTQYF.

Comments on this clonotype: The junction shows a germline mismatch at one end, possibly a read error. The CDR3 region has the DNA TGTGCCAGTAGTCTCCCGACAGGGACTAGCACAGATACGAAGTATTTT. This codes for CASSLPTGTSTDTKYF. The chain links TRBV19 to TRBJ2-3; 9 bases match TRBD2. CDR3 length: 16 amino acids. Germline CDR1 reads LNHDA; CDR2 reads SQIVND (reference sequence).

In its sample, this clonotype was seen once. Since a much larger clone is just one base distant, this may be a read error. The rearrangement links TRBV7-2 to TRBJ2-3; 9 nucleotides match TRBD1. This CDR3 contains 15 residues. From germline, CDR1 is SGHTA and CDR2 FQGNSA. CDR3 in amino acids: CASSPGTGTTETQYF. CDR3 DNA: TGTGCCAGCAGCCCGGGGACAGGGACCACAGAGACGCAGTATTTT.

The V call is TRBV5-1, the J call TRBJ1-1; D ambiguous. The V end lost 0 bases, the J end lost 1 base, and 13 bases lay between the germline ends. The CDR3 contains 16 residues. Looked up from germline, CDR1 is SGHRS and CDR2 is YFSETQ. The CDR3 DNA is TGCGCCAGCAGCTTGGAGGTCCAGGAAAGGAACACTGAAGCTTTCTTT. It specifies CASSLEVQERNTEAFF.

The J gene is TRBJ2-2, the V gene TRBV4-3; 9 bases fit TRBD1. The CDR3 length is 18 residues. Germline values: CDR1 LGHNA, CDR2 YSLEER. J gave up 3 bases and V 0 bases, and 8 bases lay outside the gene matches. The CDR3 DNA reads TGCGCCAGCAGCCAAGATCTTAAAGGGACAGGGCACACCGGGGAGCTGTTTTTT. This encodes CASSQDLKGTGHTGELFF.